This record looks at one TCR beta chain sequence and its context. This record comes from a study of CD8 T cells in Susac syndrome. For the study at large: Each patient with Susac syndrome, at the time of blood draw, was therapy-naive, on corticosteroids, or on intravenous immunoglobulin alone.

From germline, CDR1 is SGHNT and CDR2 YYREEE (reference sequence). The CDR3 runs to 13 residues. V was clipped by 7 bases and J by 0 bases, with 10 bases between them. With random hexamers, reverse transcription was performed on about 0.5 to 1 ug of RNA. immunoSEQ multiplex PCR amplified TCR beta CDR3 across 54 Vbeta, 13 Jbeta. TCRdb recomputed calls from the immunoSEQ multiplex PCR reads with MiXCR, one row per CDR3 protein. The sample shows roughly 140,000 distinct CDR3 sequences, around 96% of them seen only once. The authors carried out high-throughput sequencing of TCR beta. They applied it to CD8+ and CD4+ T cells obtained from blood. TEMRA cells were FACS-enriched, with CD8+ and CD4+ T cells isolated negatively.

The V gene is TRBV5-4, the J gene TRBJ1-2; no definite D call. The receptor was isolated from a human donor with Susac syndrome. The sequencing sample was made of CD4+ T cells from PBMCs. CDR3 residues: CASADPANYGYTF. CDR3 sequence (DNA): TGTGCCAGCGCCGACCCCGCTAACTATGGCTACACCTTC. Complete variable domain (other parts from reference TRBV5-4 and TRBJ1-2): ETGVTQSPTHLIKTRGQQVTLRCSSQSGHNTVSWYQQALGQGPQFIFQYYREEENGRGNFPPRFSGLQFPNYSSELNVNALELDDSALYLCASADPANYGYTFGSGTRLTVV.